The source of this TCR beta chain is a study of CD8 T cells in Susac syndrome. The T cells that were sequenced for TCR beta were CD8+ and CD4+ cells from blood. cDNA came from roughly 0.47 to 1 ug RNA primed by random hexamers. TCR beta CDR3 was amplified by immunoSEQ multiplex PCR. This amplification extended across 54 Vbeta and 13 Jbeta segments. Using its own MiXCR run on the immunoSEQ multiplex PCR reads, TCRdb lists one record per CDR3 protein. The sample lists 180,000 or so distinct CDR3 sequences, about 94% occurring once. The CDR3 has 17 residues. The germline CDR1 and CDR2 sequences are DFQATT and SNEGSKA (reference sequence). J was trimmed by 0 bases and V by 1 base; bases with no gene match: 6.

The source of this sequence is a human donor with Susac syndrome. The chain is built from TRBV20-1 and TRBJ2-6; 7 bases line up with TRBD1. The sequenced sample was CD4+ T cells from PBMCs. Here the CDR3 reads CSARAPDRSSGANVLTF. The CDR3 bases are TGCAGTGCTAGAGCCCCGGACAGGTCCTCTGGGGCCAACGTCCTGACTTTC.